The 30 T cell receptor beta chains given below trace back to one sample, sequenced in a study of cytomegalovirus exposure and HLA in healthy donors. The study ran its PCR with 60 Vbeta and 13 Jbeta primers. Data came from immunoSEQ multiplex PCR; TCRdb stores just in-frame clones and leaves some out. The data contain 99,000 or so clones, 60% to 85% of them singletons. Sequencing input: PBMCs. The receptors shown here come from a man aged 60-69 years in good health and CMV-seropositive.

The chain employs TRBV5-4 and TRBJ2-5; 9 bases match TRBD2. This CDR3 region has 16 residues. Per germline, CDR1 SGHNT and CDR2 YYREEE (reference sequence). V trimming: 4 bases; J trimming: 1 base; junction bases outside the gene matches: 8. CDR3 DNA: TGTGCCAGCAGCAGACCTAGCGGGGCGATCCAAGAGACCCAGTACTTC. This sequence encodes CASSRPSGAIQETQYF.

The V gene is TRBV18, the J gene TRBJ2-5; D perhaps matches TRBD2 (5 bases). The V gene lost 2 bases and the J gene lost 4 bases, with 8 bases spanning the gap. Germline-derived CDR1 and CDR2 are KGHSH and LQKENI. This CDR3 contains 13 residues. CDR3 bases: TGTGCCAGCTCACCATCAGAGGGAGAGACCCAGTACTTC. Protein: CASSPSEGETQYF.

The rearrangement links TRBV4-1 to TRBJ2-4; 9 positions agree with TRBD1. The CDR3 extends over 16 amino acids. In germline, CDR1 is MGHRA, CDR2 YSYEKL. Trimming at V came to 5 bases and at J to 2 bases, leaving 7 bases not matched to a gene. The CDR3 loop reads CASSTGQGGTKNIQYF. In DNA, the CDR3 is TGCGCCAGCAGCACGGGACAGGGAGGAACCAAAAACATTCAGTACTTC.

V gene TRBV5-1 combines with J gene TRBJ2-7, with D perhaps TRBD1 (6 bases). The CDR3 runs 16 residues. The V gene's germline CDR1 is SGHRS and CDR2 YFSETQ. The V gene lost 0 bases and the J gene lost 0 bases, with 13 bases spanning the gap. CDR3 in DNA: TGCGCCAGCAGCTTGGCAGGGGCCCCAAGCTCCTACGAGCAGTACTTC. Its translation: CASSLAGAPSSYEQYF.

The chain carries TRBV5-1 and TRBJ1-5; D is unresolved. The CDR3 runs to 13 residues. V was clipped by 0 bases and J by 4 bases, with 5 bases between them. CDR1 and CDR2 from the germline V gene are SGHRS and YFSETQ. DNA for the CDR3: TGCGCCAGCAGCTTGGGACTTAATCAGCCCCAGCATTTT. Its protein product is CASSLGLNQPQHF.

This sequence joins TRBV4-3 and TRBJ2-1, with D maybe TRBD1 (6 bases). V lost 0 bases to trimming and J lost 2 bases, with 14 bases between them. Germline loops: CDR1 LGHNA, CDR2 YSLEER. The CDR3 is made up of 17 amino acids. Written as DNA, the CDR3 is TGCGCCAGCAGCCAAGATCGAGAAGGGGGACCCTACAATGAGCAGTTCTTC. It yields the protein CASSQDREGGPYNEQFF.

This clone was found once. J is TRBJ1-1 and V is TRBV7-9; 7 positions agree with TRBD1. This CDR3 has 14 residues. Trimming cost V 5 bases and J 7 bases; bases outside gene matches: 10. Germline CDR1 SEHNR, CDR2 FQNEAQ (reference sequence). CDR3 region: CASSAGQPASEAFF. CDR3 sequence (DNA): TGTGCCAGCAGCGCGGGACAGCCCGCTAGTGAAGCTTTCTTT.

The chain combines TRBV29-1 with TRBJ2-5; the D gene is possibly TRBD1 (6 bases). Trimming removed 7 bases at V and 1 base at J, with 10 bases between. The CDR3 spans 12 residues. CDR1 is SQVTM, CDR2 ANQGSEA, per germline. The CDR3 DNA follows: TGCAGCGCTAAGGACAGCCAAGAGACCCAGTACTTC. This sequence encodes CSAKDSQETQYF.

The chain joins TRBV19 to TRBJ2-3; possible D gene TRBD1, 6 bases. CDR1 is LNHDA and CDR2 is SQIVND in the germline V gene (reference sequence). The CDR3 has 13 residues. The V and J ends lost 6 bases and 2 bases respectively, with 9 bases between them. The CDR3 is CASRRTDTDTQYF. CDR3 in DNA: TGTGCCAGTAGACGGACAGACACAGATACGCAGTATTTT. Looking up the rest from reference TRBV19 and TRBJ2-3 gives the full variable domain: DGGITQSPKYLFRKEGQNVTLSCEQNLNHDAMYWYRQDPGQGLRLIYYSQIVNDFQKGDIAEGYSVSREKKESFPLTVTSAQKNPTAFYLCASRRTDTDTQYFGPGTRLTVL.

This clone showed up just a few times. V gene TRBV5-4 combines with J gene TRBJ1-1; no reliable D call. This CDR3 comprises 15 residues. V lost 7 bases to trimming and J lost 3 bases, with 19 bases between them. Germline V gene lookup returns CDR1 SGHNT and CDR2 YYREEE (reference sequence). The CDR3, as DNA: TGTGCCAGCGTTTCGGGCGGGTCCCCCCACACTGAAGCTTTCTTT. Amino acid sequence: CASVSGGSPHTEAFF.

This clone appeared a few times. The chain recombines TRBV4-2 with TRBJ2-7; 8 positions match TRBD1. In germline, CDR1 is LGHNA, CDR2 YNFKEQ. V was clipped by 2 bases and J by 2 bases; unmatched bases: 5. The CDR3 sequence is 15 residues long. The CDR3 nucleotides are TGTGCCAGCAGCCAACCGGGACAGGTGCCCTACGAGCAGTACTTC. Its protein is CASSQPGQVPYEQYF.

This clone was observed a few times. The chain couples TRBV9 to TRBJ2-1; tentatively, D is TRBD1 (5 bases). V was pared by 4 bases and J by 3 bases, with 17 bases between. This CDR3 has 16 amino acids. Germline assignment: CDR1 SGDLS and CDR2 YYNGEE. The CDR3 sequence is CASSPQGGFLYNEQFF. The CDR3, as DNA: TGTGCCAGCAGCCCCCAGGGTGGTTTCCTCTACAATGAGCAGTTCTTC.

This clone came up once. The CDR3 nucleotides read TGTGCCAGCAGTTTAGGGGGGGCAGCGGGAAACACCATATATTTT. It yields the protein CASSLGGAAGNTIYF. The chain combines TRBV27 with TRBJ1-3; the D gene is possibly TRBD1 (6 bases). V dropped 2 bases and J dropped 4 bases, with 12 bases sitting between them. This CDR3 is 15 amino acids long. The germline gives CDR1 MNHEY, CDR2 SMNVEV (reference sequence).

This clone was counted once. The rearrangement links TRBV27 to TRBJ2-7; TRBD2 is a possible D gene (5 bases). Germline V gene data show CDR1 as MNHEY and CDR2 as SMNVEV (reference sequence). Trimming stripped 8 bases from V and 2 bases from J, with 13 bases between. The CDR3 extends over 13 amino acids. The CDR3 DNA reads TGTGCCAGCGCTTCCCGGGAACCCTACGAGCAGTACTTC. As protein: CASASREPYEQYF.

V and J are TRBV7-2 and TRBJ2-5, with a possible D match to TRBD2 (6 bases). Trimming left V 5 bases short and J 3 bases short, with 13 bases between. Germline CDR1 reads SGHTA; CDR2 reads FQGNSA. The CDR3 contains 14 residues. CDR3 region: CASSQRAGKETQYF. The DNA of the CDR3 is TGTGCCAGCAGCCAGCGGGCAGGAAAAGAGACCCAGTACTTC.

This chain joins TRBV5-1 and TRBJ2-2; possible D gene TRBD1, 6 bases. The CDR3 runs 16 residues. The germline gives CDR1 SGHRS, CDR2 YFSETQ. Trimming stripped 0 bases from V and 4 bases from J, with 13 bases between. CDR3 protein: CASSLAARGPTGELFF. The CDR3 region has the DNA TGCGCCAGCAGCTTGGCGGCCAGGGGTCCCACCGGGGAGCTGTTTTTT.

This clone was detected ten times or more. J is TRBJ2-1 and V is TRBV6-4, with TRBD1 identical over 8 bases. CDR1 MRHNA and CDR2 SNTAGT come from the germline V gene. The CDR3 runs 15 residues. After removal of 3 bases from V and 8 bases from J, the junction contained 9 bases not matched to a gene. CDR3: CASSEDRAPSDEQFF. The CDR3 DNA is TGTGCCAGCAGTGAGGACAGGGCTCCCTCGGATGAGCAGTTCTTC.

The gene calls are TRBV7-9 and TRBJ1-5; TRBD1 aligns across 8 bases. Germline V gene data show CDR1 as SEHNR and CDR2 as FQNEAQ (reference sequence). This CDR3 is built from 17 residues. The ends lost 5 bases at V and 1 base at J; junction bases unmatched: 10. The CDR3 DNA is TGTGCCAGCAGCCCAGGGGCAGGGGGCGTAAGCAATCAGCCCCAGCATTTT. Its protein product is CASSPGAGGVSNQPQHF.

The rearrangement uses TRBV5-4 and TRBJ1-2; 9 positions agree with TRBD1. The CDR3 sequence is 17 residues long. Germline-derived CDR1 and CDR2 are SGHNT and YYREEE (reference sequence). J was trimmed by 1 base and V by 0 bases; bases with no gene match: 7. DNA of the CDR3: TGTGCCAGCAGCTTGGATGCGGGGACAGGGATTAACTATGGCTACACCTTC. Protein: CASSLDAGTGINYGYTF. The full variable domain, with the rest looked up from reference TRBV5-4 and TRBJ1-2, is ETGVTQSPTHLIKTRGQQVTLRCSSQSGHNTVSWYQQALGQGPQFIFQYYREEENGRGNFPPRFSGLQFPNYSSELNVNALELDDSALYLCASSLDAGTGINYGYTFGSGTRLTVV.

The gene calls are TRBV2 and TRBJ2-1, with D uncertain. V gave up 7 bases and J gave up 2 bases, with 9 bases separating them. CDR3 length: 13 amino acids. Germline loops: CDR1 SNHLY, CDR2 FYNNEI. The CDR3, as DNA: TGTGCCAGCATCGGGTCAGCCTACAATGAGCAGTTCTTC. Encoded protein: CASIGSAYNEQFF.

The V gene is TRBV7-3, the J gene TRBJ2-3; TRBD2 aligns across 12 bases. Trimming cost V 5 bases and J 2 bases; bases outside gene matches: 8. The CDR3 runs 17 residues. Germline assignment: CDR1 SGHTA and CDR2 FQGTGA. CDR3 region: CASSLLGLAGPTDTQYF. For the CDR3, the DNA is TGTGCCAGCAGCCTCTTGGGACTAGCGGGCCCCACAGATACGCAGTATTTT.

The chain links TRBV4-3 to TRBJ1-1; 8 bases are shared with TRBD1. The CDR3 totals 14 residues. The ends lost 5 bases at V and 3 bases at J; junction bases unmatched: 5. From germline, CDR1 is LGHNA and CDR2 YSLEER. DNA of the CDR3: TGCGCCAGCAGCGCCATGACAGGGGACACTGAAGCTTTCTTT. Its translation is CASSAMTGDTEAFF.

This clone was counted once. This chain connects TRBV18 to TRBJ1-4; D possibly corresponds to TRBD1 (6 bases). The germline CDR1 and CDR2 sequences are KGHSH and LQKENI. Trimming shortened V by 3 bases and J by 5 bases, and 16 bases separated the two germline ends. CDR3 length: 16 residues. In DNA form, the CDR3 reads TGTGCCAGCTCACCTTACAGGGTTAACGGGAATGAAAAACTGTTTTTT. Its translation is CASSPYRVNGNEKLFF.

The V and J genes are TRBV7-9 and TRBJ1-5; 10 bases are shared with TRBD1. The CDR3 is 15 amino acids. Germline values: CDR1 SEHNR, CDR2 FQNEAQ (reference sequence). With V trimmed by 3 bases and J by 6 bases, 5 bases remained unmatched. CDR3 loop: CASSFGGQGIQPQHF. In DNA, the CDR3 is TGTGCCAGCAGCTTCGGGGGACAGGGGATTCAGCCCCAGCATTTT. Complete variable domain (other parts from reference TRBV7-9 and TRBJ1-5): DTGVSQNPRHKITKRGQNVTFRCDPISEHNRLYWYRQTLGQGPEFLTYFQNEAQLEKSRLLSDRFSAERPKGSFSTLEIQRTEQGDSAMYLCASSFGGQGIQPQHFGDGTRLSIL.

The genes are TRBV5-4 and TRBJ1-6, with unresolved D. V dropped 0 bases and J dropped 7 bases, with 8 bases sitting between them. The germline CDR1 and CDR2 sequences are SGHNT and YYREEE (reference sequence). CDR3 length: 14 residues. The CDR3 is CASSLDSANSPLHF. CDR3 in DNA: TGTGCCAGCAGCTTGGACAGTGCAAATTCACCCCTCCACTTT.

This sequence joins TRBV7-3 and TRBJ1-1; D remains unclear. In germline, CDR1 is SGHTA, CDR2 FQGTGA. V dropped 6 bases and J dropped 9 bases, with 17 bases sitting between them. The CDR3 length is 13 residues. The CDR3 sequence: CASSPLTGGKAFF. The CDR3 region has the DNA TGTGCCAGCAGTCCACTAACCGGAGGGAAAGCTTTCTTT. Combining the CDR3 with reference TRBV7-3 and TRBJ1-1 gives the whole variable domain GAGVSQTPSNKVTEKGKYVELRCDPISGHTALYWYRQSLGQGPEFLIYFQGTGAADDSGLPNDRFFAVRPEGSVSTLKIQRTERGDSAVYLCASSPLTGGKAFFGQGTRLTVV.

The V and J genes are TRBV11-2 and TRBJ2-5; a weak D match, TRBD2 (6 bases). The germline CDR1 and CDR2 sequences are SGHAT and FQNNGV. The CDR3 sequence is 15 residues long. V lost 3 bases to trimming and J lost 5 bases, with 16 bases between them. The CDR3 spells CASSFGGAADETQYF. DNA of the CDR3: TGTGCCAGCAGCTTCGGGGGAGCGGCGGATGAGACCCAGTACTTC.

For the CDR3, the DNA is TGTGCCAGCACCCTAACAGGGCTGGTTGGCAATCAGCCCCAGCATTTT. Translated: CASTLTGLVGNQPQHF. V gene TRBV2 combines with J gene TRBJ1-5, with D maybe TRBD1 (6 bases). V lost 7 bases and J lost 2, with 18 bases in between. The length of the CDR3 is 16 residues. The germline CDR1 and CDR2 sequences are SNHLY and FYNNEI.

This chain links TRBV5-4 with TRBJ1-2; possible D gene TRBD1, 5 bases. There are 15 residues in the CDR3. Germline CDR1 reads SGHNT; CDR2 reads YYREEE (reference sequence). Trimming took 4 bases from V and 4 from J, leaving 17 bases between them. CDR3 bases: TGTGCCAGCAGCATCGGGACTTCCCGGGCCTATGGCTACACCTTC. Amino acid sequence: CASSIGTSRAYGYTF.

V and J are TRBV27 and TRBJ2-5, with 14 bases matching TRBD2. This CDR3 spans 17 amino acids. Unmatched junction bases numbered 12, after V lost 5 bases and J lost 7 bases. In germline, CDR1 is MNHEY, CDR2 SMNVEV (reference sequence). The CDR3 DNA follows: TGTGCCAGCAGTCCCACCTCGACTAGCGGGGGGGGAGGGACCCAGTACTTC. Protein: CASSPTSTSGGGGTQYF.